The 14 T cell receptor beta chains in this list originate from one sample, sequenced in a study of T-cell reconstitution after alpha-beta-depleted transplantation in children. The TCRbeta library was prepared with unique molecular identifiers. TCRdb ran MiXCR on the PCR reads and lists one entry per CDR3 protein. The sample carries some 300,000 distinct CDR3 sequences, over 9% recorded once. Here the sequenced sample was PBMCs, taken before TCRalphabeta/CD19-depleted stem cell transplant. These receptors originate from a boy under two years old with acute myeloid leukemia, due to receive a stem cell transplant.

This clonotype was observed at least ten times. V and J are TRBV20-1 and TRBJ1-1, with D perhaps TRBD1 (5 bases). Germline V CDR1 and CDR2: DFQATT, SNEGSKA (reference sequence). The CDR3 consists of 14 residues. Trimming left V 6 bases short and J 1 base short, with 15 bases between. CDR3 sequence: CSARPGGRNTEAFF. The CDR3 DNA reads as TGCAGTGCAAGGCCGGGGGGGAGGAACACTGAAGCTTTCTTT.

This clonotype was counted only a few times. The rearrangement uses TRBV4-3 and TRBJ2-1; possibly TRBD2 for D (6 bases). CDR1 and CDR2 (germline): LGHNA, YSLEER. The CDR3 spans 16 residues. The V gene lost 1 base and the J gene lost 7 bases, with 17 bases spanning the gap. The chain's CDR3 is CASSQARGPGGNEQFF. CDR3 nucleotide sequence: TGCGCCAGCAGCCAAGCCCGGGGCCCTGGGGGGAATGAGCAGTTCTTC.

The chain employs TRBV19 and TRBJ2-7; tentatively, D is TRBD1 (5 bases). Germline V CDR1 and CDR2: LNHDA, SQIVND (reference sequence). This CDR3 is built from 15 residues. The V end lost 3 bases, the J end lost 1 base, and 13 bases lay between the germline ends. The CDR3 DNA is TGTGCCAGTAGTATCTCAGGGCTGGGGTCCTACGAGCAGTACTTC. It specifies CASSISGLGSYEQYF.

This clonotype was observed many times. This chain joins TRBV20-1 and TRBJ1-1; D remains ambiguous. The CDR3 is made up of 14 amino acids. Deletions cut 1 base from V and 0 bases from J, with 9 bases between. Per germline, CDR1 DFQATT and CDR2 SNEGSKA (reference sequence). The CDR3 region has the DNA TGCAGTGCTAGAGTCGGCAGTTTGAACACTGAAGCTTTCTTT. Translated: CSARVGSLNTEAFF.

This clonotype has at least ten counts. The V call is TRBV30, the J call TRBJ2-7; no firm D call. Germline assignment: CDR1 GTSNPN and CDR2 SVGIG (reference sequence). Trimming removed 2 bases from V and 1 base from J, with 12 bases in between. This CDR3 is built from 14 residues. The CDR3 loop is CAWSIRFRSYEQYF. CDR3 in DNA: TGTGCCTGGAGTATTAGATTCAGGTCCTACGAGCAGTACTTC.

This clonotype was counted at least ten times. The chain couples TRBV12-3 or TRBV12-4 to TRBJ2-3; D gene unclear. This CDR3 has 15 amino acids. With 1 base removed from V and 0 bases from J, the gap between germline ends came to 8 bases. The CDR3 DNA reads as TGTGCCAGCAGTTTAGTTGTCCCAAGCACAGATACGCAGTATTTT. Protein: CASSLVVPSTDTQYF.

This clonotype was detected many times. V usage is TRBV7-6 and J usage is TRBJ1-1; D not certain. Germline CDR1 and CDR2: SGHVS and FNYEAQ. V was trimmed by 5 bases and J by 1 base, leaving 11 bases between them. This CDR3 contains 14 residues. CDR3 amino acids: CASSRQGSNTEAFF. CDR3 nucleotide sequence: TGTGCCAGCAGCCGACAAGGGTCGAACACTGAAGCTTTCTTT.

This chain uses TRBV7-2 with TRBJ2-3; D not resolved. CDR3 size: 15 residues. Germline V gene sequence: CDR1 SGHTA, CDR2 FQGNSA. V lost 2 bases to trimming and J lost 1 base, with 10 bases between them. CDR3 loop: CASSLRVVRTDTQYF. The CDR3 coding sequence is TGTGCCAGCAGCTTAAGGGTAGTTCGCACAGATACGCAGTATTTT.

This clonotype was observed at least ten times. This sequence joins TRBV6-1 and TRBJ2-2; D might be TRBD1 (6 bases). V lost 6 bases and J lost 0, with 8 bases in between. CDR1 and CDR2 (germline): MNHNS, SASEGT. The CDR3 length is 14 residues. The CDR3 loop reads CASRQGPNTGELFF. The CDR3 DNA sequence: TGTGCCAGCAGACAGGGCCCGAACACCGGGGAGCTGTTTTTT.

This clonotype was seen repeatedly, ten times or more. CDR3 protein: CASSLRPTPLNEKLFF. The CDR3, as DNA: TGTGCCAGCAGCTTGAGGCCGACACCTCTGAATGAAAAACTGTTTTTT. The genes are TRBV7-2 and TRBJ1-4; D remains ambiguous. Germline CDR1 SGHTA, CDR2 FQGNSA. V gave up 3 bases and J gave up 5 bases, with 16 bases separating them. This CDR3 spans 16 amino acids.

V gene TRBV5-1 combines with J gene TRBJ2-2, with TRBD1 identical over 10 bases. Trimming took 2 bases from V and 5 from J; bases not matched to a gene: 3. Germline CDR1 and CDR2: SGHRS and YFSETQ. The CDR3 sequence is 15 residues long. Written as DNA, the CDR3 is TGCGCCAGCAGCTTCCCGGGACAGGGGACCGGGGAGCTGTTTTTT. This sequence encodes CASSFPGQGTGELFF.

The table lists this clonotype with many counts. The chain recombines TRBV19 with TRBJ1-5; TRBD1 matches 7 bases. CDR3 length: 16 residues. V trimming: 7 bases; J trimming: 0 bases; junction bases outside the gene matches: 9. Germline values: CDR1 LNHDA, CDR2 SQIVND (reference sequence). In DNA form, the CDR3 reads TGTGCCAGTACCGCGGGGCAGGGGGTTAGCAATCAGCCCCAGCATTTT. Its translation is CASTAGQGVSNQPQHF. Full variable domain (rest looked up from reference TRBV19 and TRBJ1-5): DGGITQSPKYLFRKEGQNVTLSCEQNLNHDAMYWYRQDPGQGLRLIYYSQIVNDFQKGDIAEGYSVSREKKESFPLTVTSAQKNPTAFYLCASTAGQGVSNQPQHFGDGTRLSIL.

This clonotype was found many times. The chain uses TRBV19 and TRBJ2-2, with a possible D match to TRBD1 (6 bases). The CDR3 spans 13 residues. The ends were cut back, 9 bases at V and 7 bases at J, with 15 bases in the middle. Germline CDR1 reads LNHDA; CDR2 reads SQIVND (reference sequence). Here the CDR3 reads CASQGMGSGELFF. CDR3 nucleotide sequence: TGTGCCAGCCAGGGGATGGGTAGCGGGGAGCTGTTTTTT.

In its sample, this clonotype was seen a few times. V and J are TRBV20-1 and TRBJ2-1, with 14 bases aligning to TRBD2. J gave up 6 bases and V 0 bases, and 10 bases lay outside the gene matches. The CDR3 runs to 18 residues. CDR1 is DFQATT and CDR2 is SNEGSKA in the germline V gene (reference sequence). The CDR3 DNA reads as TGCAGTGCTAGAGATCCCAGACTAGCGGGAGGGCCCCCCAATGAGCAGTTCTTC. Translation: CSARDPRLAGGPPNEQFF.